These T cell receptor beta chains were read from a single sample in a study of early T cells in non-severe SARS-CoV-2 infection. MiXCR, applied by TCRdb to the 5' RACE reads, yields one record per CDR3 protein. The sample contains about 72,000 distinct CDR3 sequences, less than 9.5% of which appear only once. Sequencing was performed on whole blood. The receptor set was obtained from an adult who was a healthcare worker with PCR-confirmed SARS-CoV-2 infection or an uninfected control (not recorded which). Each CDR3 is given with its conserved first and last residue. The D gene is left open where the match is weak. The size entry is marked missing in some rows and otherwise reads once, few, many or a size class.

j_call	v_call	clone_size	d_call	cdr3_aa	cdr3_nt
TRBJ2-7	TRBV4-3	NA	TRBD1	CASSQGRGRQEQYF	TGCGCCAGCAGCCAGGGCAGGGGGCGCCAAGAGCAGTACTTC
TRBJ2-1	TRBV18	few	TRBD2	CASSPTSASYNEQFF	TGTGCCAGCTCACCAACTAGCGCATCCTACAATGAGCAGTTCTTC
TRBJ2-2	TRBV7-2	NA	TRBD2	CASSTLAGGAGELFF	TGTGCCAGCAGCACTCTAGCGGGAGGGGCCGGGGAGCTGTTTTTT
TRBJ2-5	TRBV12-3/TRBV12-4	many	TRBD2	CASSGTSPLPQYF	TGTGCCAGCAGTGGGACTAGCCCCCTTCCCCAGTACTTC
TRBJ2-7	TRBV5-4	medium-sized	TRBD1	CASSSQGFYEQYF	TGTGCCAGCAGCTCACAGGGGTTCTACGAGCAGTACTTC
TRBJ2-1	TRBV4-2	many	NA	CASRLALSSYNEQFF	TGTGCCAGCAGACTAGCTTTAAGCTCCTACAATGAGCAGTTCTTC
TRBJ1-1	TRBV30	NA	NA	CAWSIGLGTEAFF	TGTGCCTGGAGTATTGGTTTGGGCACTGAAGCTTTCTTT
TRBJ1-2	TRBV3-1	few	NA	CASSQEITVNGYTF	TGTGCCAGCAGCCAAGAGATCACAGTGAATGGCTACACCTTC
TRBJ2-7	TRBV5-1	NA	TRBD2	CASSTTGTSESEQYF	TGCGCCAGCAGCACGACCGGGACTAGCGAATCCGAGCAGTACTTC
TRBJ2-5	TRBV20-1	NA	NA	CSAVQAFQETQYF	TGCAGTGCAGTCCAAGCCTTCCAAGAGACCCAGTACTTC
TRBJ1-6	TRBV27	many	TRBD1	CASSFGRGYSPLHF	TGTGCCAGCAGTTTTGGCAGGGGGTATTCACCCCTCCACTTT
TRBJ2-1	TRBV2	NA	NA	CASSPKSYEQFF	TGTGCCAGCAGTCCCAAATCCTACGAGCAGTTCTTC
TRBJ1-2	TRBV27	NA	NA	CASSLLGREDYGYTF	TGTGCCAGCAGTTTATTGGGCAGGGAGGACTATGGCTACACCTTC
TRBJ2-2	TRBV18	many	NA	CASSPPSPGDTGELFF	TGTGCCAGCTCACCACCTAGCCCGGGGGACACCGGGGAGCTGTTTTTT
TRBJ2-7	TRBV12-3/TRBV12-4	NA	NA	CASTPFEAPPYEQYF	TGTGCCAGCACCCCGTTTGAGGCTCCTCCCTACGAGCAGTACTTC
TRBJ2-2	TRBV7-3	few	NA	CASSPVRGQNTGELFF	TGTGCCAGCAGCCCCGTTCGTGGACAGAACACCGGGGAGCTGTTTTTT
TRBJ2-5	TRBV6-2/TRBV6-3	NA	NA	CASSSASRQETQYF	TGTGCCAGCAGCAGCGCCTCCCGCCAGGAGACCCAGTACTTC
TRBJ2-7	TRBV7-6	few	NA	CASTLDRAPGYEQYF	TGTGCCAGCACCTTAGATCGGGCACCGGGATACGAGCAGTACTTC
TRBJ2-1	TRBV30	many	NA	CAWSSQGRARSYNEQFF	TGTGCCTGGAGTAGCCAAGGGCGGGCCCGCTCCTACAATGAGCAGTTCTTC
TRBJ2-3	TRBV12-3/TRBV12-4	few	TRBD1	CASLAGTGGITQYF	TGTGCCAGCCTGGCAGGGACAGGGGGCATTACGCAGTATTTT
TRBJ1-1	TRBV6-5	few	TRBD1	CASRTTQGRVNTEAFF	TGTGCCAGCAGGACGACACAGGGGAGAGTGAACACTGAAGCTTTCTTT
TRBJ2-7	TRBV6-5	NA	NA	CASSYSPDEQYF	TGTGCCAGCAGTTACTCCCCGGACGAGCAGTACTTC
TRBJ2-7	TRBV9	once	TRBD1	CASSPWDRGSEQYF	TGTGCCAGCAGCCCATGGGACAGGGGAAGCGAGCAGTACTTC
TRBJ2-2	TRBV10-3	many	NA	CAISGGSDTGELFF	TGTGCCATCAGTGGGGGCAGTGATACCGGGGAGCTGTTTTTT
TRBJ2-2	TRBV7-3	many	NA	CASSLMGALGTGELFF	TGTGCCAGCAGCTTAATGGGGGCTCTGGGCACCGGGGAGCTGTTTTTT
TRBJ1-1	TRBV7-8	many	NA	CASSSTGTLTEAFF	TGTGCCAGCAGCTCAACCGGGACCCTCACTGAAGCTTTCTTT
TRBJ1-5	TRBV4-1	few	NA	CASSPWDLINQPQHF	TGCGCCAGCAGCCCCTGGGACCTGATCAATCAGCCCCAGCATTTT
TRBJ2-2	TRBV20-1	NA	NA	CSASKQGLGGELFF	TGCAGTGCCTCCAAACAGGGCCTGGGCGGGGAGCTGTTTTTT
TRBJ2-2	TRBV27	NA	TRBD2	CASSFSGAANTGELFF	TGTGCCAGCAGTTTTAGCGGGGCTGCGAACACCGGGGAGCTGTTTTTT
TRBJ2-2	TRBV7-3	few	TRBD2	CASSPRGGSPNTGELFF	TGTGCCAGCAGCCCTCGAGGCGGGAGCCCGAACACCGGGGAGCTGTTTTTT